What follows are 26 T cell receptor beta chains derived from one specimen sequenced in a study of control samples from healthy donors and cancer patients (dated by TCRdb to between 2020 and 2021). The library relied on the immunoSEQ multiplex PCR assay. TCRdb mirrors the immuneACCESS table, restricted to in-frame sequences. Some clones are absent from its copies; in checked studies, under half trace to an unresolved V gene, and the reason for the others is unknown. The sample table records about 150,000 clones; over 90% of these occur just once. In total, the top ten clones hold about 2.4% of the sample. Sequenced sample: blood. These receptors were obtained from a man aged 45 to 65 in good health.

The V call is TRBV29-1, the J call TRBJ1-2; 10 bases line up with TRBD1. This CDR3 comprises 13 residues. V trimming: 4 bases; J trimming: 2 bases; junction bases outside the gene matches: 1. The germline V gene has CDR1 SQVTM and CDR2 ANQGSEA. In DNA, the CDR3 is TGCAGCGTTGGGACAGGGGGGAACTATGGCTACACCTTC. Its protein is CSVGTGGNYGYTF.

The J gene is TRBJ2-3, the V gene TRBV18, with 9 bases lining up with TRBD1. Trimming cost V 6 bases and J 0 bases; bases outside gene matches: 7. CDR3 size: 16 residues. Germline lookup yields CDR1 KGHSH and CDR2 LQKENI. The CDR3: CASSLIGTGSTDTQYF. In nucleotides, the CDR3 is TGTGCCAGCTCGCTTATCGGGACAGGGAGCACAGATACGCAGTATTTT.

The chain carries TRBV5-1 and TRBJ2-7, with 7 positions matching TRBD1. Germline trimming cut 4 bases from V and 6 bases from J; bases unmatched to any gene: 10. The CDR3 totals 14 residues. Germline V gene data show CDR1 as SGHRS and CDR2 as YFSETQ. The CDR3 loop is CASSLRTGSGEQYF. The CDR3 DNA reads as TGCGCCAGCAGCCTAAGGACAGGCTCGGGCGAGCAGTACTTC.

This clone has only a few counts. This sequence joins TRBV6-4 and TRBJ2-7; 8 bases are shared with TRBD2. The CDR3 runs 19 residues. V dropped 4 bases and J dropped 2; count of bases not matched to a gene: 19. CDR1 and CDR2 (germline): MRHNA, SNTAGT. CDR3 in DNA: TGTGCCAGCAGTGCCAATCCCGGGGGTAAGCGGGAGCCCGCCTACGAGCAGTACTTC. It encodes CASSANPGGKREPAYEQYF.

J is TRBJ2-2 and V is TRBV9; weak D call: TRBD1 (5 bases). Trimming removed 0 bases from V and 5 bases from J, with 8 bases in between. The CDR3 has 14 amino acids. Germline assignment: CDR1 SGDLS and CDR2 YYNGEE. The CDR3 nucleotides read TGTGCCAGCAGCGTAGGTCAGGGAACCGGGGAGCTGTTTTTT. Encoded protein: CASSVGQGTGELFF.

The V gene is TRBV27, the J gene TRBJ1-6, with 11 bases fitting TRBD1. CDR1 is MNHEY and CDR2 is SMNVEV in the germline V gene (reference sequence). V trimming: 7 bases; J trimming: 8 bases; junction bases outside the gene matches: 4. The CDR3 consists of 14 residues. CDR3 sequence: CASTRGQGDSPLHF. The CDR3 DNA reads TGTGCCAGCACTAGGGGACAGGGGGATTCACCCCTCCACTTT.

The chain recombines TRBV19 with TRBJ2-5, with TRBD2 matching 14 bases. After removal of 6 bases from V and 5 bases from J, the junction contained 11 bases not matched to a gene. Germline lookup yields CDR1 LNHDA and CDR2 SQIVND (reference sequence). The CDR3 totals 17 residues. The CDR3 nucleotides are TGTGCCAGTAGCCCTCCGGGACTAGCGGGAGAGATGGAGACCCAGTACTTC. Protein product: CASSPPGLAGEMETQYF.

The V gene is TRBV7-3, the J gene TRBJ2-1; 13 bases are a match to TRBD2. The length of the CDR3 is 16 residues. Germline V gene sequence: CDR1 SGHTA, CDR2 FQGTGA. Germline trimming cut 1 base from V and 9 bases from J; bases unmatched to any gene: 6. The CDR3 sequence is CASSLMGLAGPGEQFF. The CDR3 nucleotides read TGTGCCAGCAGCTTAATGGGACTAGCGGGGCCGGGTGAGCAGTTCTTC.

The table lists this clone with a few counts. V is TRBV6-1 and J is TRBJ2-4; D is undetermined. Trimming removed 0 bases at V and 2 bases at J, with 8 bases between. The V gene's germline CDR1 is MNHNS and CDR2 SASEGT. The CDR3 is 15 residues long. DNA of the CDR3: TGTGCCAGCAGTGAAGCTCTCCCAACCAAAAACATTCAGTACTTC. Translated, it gives CASSEALPTKNIQYF.

The chain is built from TRBV5-1 and TRBJ1-3; unclear D gene. The CDR3 has 17 amino acids. From germline, CDR1 is SGHRS and CDR2 YFSETQ. V shed 0 bases and J shed 0 bases, with 13 bases lying between them. The CDR3 protein is CASSLGPAADSGNTIYF. DNA for the CDR3: TGCGCCAGCAGCTTGGGACCGGCGGCGGACTCTGGAAACACCATATATTTT.

This chain joins TRBV5-1 and TRBJ2-7; D might be TRBD1 or TRBD2, each matching 6 bases. Looked up from germline, CDR1 is SGHRS and CDR2 is YFSETQ. The V and J ends lost 0 bases and 1 base respectively, with 14 bases between them. The CDR3 covers 16 residues. CDR3 sequence: CASSLAGAVGSYEQYF. The DNA for the CDR3 is TGCGCCAGCAGCTTGGCGGGGGCAGTGGGTTCCTACGAGCAGTACTTC.

This chain connects TRBV19 to TRBJ1-1; weak D call: TRBD1 (5 bases). V lost 9 bases and J 6 bases, leaving 20 bases between the germline ends. This CDR3 comprises 14 residues. Germline V gene data show CDR1 as LNHDA and CDR2 as SQIVND (reference sequence). The CDR3, as DNA: TGTGCCAGCCAGTATGGGGGAAGTTTGGCTGAAGCTTTCTTT. It is translated as CASQYGGSLAEAFF.

The rearrangement joins TRBV6-2 or TRBV6-3 to TRBJ2-1; 7 bases map to TRBD2. CDR3 length: 16 amino acids. The germline V gene has CDR1 MNHEY and CDR2 SVGEGT. The J segment lost 6 bases and the V segment lost 4 bases, leaving 12 bases of the junction unmatched. The CDR3 region has the DNA TGTGCCAGCAGTTGGGCGGAGCGGGGTAAAGGCAATGAGCAGTTCTTC. Amino acids: CASSWAERGKGNEQFF.

J is TRBJ2-6 and V is TRBV19, with 14 bases fitting TRBD2. Trimming at V came to 7 bases and at J to 4 bases, leaving 12 bases not matched to a gene. The CDR3 runs to 19 residues. CDR1 LNHDA and CDR2 SQIVND come from the germline V gene (reference sequence). This CDR3 is CASNLKPGLAGAGANVLTF. CDR3 in DNA: TGTGCCAGTAACCTAAAACCGGGACTAGCGGGAGCCGGGGCCAACGTCCTGACTTTC. The full variable domain, completed using reference TRBV19 and TRBJ2-6, is DGGITQSPKYLFRKEGQNVTLSCEQNLNHDAMYWYRQDPGQGLRLIYYSQIVNDFQKGDIAEGYSVSREKKESFPLTVTSAQKNPTAFYLCASNLKPGLAGAGANVLTFGAGSRLTVL.

The chain employs TRBV7-9 and TRBJ2-2; D unclear. CDR3 length: 14 amino acids. Deletions cut 3 bases from V and 4 bases from J, with 9 bases between. Looked up from germline, CDR1 is SEHNR and CDR2 is FQNEAQ (reference sequence). CDR3 sequence reads: CASSFVDPTGELFF. CDR3 nucleotides: TGTGCCAGCAGCTTTGTGGACCCCACCGGGGAGCTGTTTTTT.

The genes are TRBV6-1 and TRBJ1-5; 9 nucleotides line up with TRBD1. This CDR3 has 17 residues. V lost 2 bases and J lost 7; bases outside the gene matches: 12. Germline V lookup: CDR1 MNHNS, CDR2 SASEGT. In DNA form, the CDR3 reads TGTGCCAGCAGTGAATGGGGACAGGGCCCCTCCGGGCAGCCCCAGCATTTT. Translated, it gives CASSEWGQGPSGQPQHF.

This sequence joins TRBV24-1 and TRBJ2-3; 8 bases match TRBD1. V lost 3 bases to trimming and J lost 4 bases; unmatched junction nucleotides: 14. The CDR3 is 18 amino acids. Germline CDR1 is KGHDR and CDR2 is SFDVKD. For the CDR3, the DNA is TGTGCCACCAGTGATCGAGCCTGGGACAGGCCCAAGCCAGATACGCAGTATTTT. Translated, it gives CATSDRAWDRPKPDTQYF.

This clone was detected only once. The rearrangement links TRBV10-3 to TRBJ2-7, with D unresolved. Germline V lookup: CDR1 ENHRY, CDR2 SYGVKD. V was cut by 0 bases and J by 5 bases, with 8 bases left in between. The CDR3 runs to 13 residues. The CDR3 loop reads CAISESSRNEQYF. CDR3 sequence (DNA): TGTGCCATCAGTGAGTCGAGTAGGAACGAGCAGTACTTC.

The chain joins TRBV7-2 to TRBJ2-6; D unclear. The CDR3 loop spans 15 amino acids. Germline CDR1 SGHTA, CDR2 FQGNSA. Trimming removed 4 bases at V and 0 bases at J, with 7 bases between. Here the CDR3 DNA reads TGTGCCAGCAGCTCTCATTCCTCTGGGGCCAACGTCCTGACTTTC. Amino acid sequence: CASSSHSSGANVLTF. The full variable domain, completed using reference TRBV7-2 and TRBJ2-6, is GAGVSQSPSNKVTEKGKDVELRCDPISGHTALYWYRQSLGQGLEFLIYFQGNSAPDKSGLPSDRFSAERTGGSVSTLTIQRTQQEDSAVYLCASSSHSSGANVLTFGAGSRLTVL.

A single count supports this clone. CDR3 residues: CAGGTAGNSPLHF. CDR3 DNA sequence: TGTGCCGGGGGGACAGCCGGTAATTCACCCCTCCACTTT. The chain is built from TRBV19 and TRBJ1-6; 7 nucleotides agree with TRBD1. The CDR3 extends over 13 amino acids. Germline CDR1 and CDR2: LNHDA and SQIVND (reference sequence). J gave up 6 bases and V 11 bases, and 7 bases lay outside the gene matches.

The chain joins TRBV6-5 to TRBJ2-7; D gene ambiguous. Trimming took off 5 bases at V and 4 bases at J, with 15 bases between the two ends. Looked up from germline, CDR1 is MNHEY and CDR2 is SVGAGI. The CDR3 contains 14 residues. In DNA, the CDR3 is TGTGCCAGCAGTCGTGGGCAGATAATTTACGAGCAGTACTTC. This encodes CASSRGQIIYEQYF.

The chain has TRBV18 and TRBJ2-7, with 8 bases lining up with TRBD1. The CDR3 is made up of 14 amino acids. Germline V gene lookup returns CDR1 KGHSH and CDR2 LQKENI. Unmatched junction bases numbered 4, after V lost 3 bases and J lost 3 bases. The CDR3 DNA reads TGTGCCAGCTCACCTCAGGGGGCGGGCTACGAGCAGTACTTC. Amino acids: CASSPQGAGYEQYF.

The V and J genes are TRBV27 and TRBJ2-3; D call uncertain. CDR1 MNHEY and CDR2 SMNVEV come from the germline V gene (reference sequence). This CDR3 is 12 amino acids long. V was cut by 4 bases and J by 10 bases, with 12 bases left in between. CDR3: CASSSRWNAQYF. The DNA for the CDR3 is TGTGCCAGCAGTTCTCGGTGGAATGCGCAGTATTTT.

This chain links TRBV28 with TRBJ2-1; the D gene is possibly TRBD2 (5 bases). The germline V gene has CDR1 MDHEN and CDR2 SYDVKM. This CDR3 has 14 residues. V dropped 3 bases and J dropped 5 bases, with 11 bases sitting between them. Written as DNA, the CDR3 is TGTGCCAGCAGTTTGAGAGGGCCTAACAATGAGCAGTTCTTC. Translating it yields CASSLRGPNNEQFF.

This sequence joins TRBV3-1 (or the pseudogene TRBV3-2) and TRBJ2-3; TRBD2 aligns across 14 bases. Per germline, CDR1 LGHDT and CDR2 YNNKEL (reference sequence). This CDR3 is 14 amino acids long. Trimming removed 4 bases from V and 10 bases from J; junction bases left unmatched: 4. CDR3 region: CASSPGLAGVPQYF. The CDR3 DNA reads TGTGCCAGCAGCCCGGGACTAGCGGGAGTGCCGCAGTATTTT.

In its sample, this clone was seen a few times. The gene calls are TRBV15 and TRBJ1-1, with D possibly TRBD1 on 5 matching bases. The CDR3 spans 13 residues. Germline CDR1 is LNHNV and CDR2 is YYDKDF (reference sequence). The CDR3 protein is CASRGNMNTEAFF. CDR3 DNA: TGTGCTTCGAGGGGAAACATGAACACTGAAGCTTTCTTT.